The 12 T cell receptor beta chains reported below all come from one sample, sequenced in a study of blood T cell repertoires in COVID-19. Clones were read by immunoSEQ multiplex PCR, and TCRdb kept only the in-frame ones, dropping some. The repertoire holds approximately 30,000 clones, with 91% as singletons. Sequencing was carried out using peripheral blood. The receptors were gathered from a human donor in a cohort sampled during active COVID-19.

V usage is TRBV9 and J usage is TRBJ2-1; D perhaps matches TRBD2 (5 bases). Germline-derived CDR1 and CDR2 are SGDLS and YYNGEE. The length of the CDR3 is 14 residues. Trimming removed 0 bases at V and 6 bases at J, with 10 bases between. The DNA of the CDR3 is TGTGCCAGCAGCGTAGTCTCTAGCCCCAATGAGCAGTTCTTC. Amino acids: CASSVVSSPNEQFF.

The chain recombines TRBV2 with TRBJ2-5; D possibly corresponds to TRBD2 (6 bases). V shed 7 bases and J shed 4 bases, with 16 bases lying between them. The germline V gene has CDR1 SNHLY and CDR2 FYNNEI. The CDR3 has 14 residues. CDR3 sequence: CASNGGGTIETQYF. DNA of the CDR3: TGTGCCAGCAACGGTGGCGGGACGATAGAGACCCAGTACTTC.

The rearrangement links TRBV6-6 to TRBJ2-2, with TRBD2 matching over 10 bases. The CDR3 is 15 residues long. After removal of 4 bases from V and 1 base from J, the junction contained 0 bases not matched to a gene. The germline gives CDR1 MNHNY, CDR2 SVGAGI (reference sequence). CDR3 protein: CASSLAGGNTGELFF. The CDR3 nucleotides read TGTGCCAGCAGTTTAGCGGGAGGGAACACCGGGGAGCTGTTTTTT.

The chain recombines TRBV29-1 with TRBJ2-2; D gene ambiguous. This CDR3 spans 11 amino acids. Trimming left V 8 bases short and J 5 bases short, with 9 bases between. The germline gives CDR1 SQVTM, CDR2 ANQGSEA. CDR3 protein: CSIRQTGELFF. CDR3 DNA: TGCAGCATTAGACAAACCGGGGAGCTGTTTTTT.

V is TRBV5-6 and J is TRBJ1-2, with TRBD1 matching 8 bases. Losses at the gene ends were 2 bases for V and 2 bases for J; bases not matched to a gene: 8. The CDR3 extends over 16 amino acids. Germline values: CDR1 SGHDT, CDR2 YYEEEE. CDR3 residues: CASSFTLDRVNYGYTF. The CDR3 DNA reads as TGTGCCAGCAGCTTCACCCTGGACAGGGTAAACTATGGCTACACCTTC.

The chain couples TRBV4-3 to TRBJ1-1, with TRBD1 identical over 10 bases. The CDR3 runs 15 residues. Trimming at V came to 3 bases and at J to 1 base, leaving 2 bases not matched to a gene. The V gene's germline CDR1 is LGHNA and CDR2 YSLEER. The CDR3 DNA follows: TGCGCCAGCAGCCAGGGGGACAGGGGGAACACTGAAGCTTTCTTT. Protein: CASSQGDRGNTEAFF.

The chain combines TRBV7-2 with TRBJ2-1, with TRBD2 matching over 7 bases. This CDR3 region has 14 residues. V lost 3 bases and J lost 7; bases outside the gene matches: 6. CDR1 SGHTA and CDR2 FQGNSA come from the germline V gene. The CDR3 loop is CASSFQRDQNEQFF. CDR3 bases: TGTGCCAGCAGCTTCCAGCGGGACCAAAATGAGCAGTTCTTC.

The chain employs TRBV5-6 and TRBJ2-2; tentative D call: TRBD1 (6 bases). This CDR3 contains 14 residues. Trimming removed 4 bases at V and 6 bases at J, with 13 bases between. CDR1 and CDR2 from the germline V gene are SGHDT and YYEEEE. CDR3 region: CASSPGQFAGELFF. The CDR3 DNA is TGTGCCAGCAGCCCCGGACAGTTCGCCGGGGAGCTGTTTTTT.

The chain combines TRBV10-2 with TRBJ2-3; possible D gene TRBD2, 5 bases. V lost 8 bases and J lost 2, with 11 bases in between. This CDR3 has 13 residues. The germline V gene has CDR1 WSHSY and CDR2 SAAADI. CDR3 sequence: CASLDYHTDTQYF. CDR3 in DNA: TGCGCCAGCCTTGACTATCACACAGATACGCAGTATTTT.

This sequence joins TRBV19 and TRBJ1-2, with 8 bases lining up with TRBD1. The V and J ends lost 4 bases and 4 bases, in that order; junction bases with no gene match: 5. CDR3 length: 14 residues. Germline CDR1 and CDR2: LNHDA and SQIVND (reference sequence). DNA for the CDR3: TGTGCCAGTAGTACCCGGGACAGGTTCTATGGCTACACCTTC. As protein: CASSTRDRFYGYTF.

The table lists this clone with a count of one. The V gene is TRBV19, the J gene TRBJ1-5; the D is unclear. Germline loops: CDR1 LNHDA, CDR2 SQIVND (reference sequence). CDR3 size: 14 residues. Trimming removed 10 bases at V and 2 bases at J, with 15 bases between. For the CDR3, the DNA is TGTGCCACCCTGAGCGAAGGCGGCAATCAGCCCCAGCATTTT. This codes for CATLSEGGNQPQHF.

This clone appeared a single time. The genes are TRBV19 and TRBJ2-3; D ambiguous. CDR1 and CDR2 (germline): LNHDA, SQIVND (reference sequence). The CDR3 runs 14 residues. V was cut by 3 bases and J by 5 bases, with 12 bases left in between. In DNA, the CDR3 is TGTGCCAGTAGTATCGGCACTCCGGGAGATACGCAGTATTTT. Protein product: CASSIGTPGDTQYF.